This TCR beta chain was identified in a study of radiotherapy plus CTLA-4 blockade in lung cancer. Turning to the study itself: Of the patients, about 18% showed objective responses and around 34% attained disease control. Study-level results: Best predicting response, reportedly, were early blood T cell clone dynamics, with interferon-beta. Blood-borne expansion of tumor-derived TCR clones followed radiotherapy plus ipilimumab.

Measured with immunoSEQ multiplex PCR; TCRdb has only the in-frame clones, and not every one. Of roughly 100,000 clones detected, approximately 81% appear once; the ten largest clones hold about 2.2%. Chemo-refractory metastatic non-small-cell lung cancer patients were treated with focal radiation plus CTLA-4 blockade with ipilimumab. With regard to this clone: Its antigen remains unknown.

Germline lookup yields CDR1 KGHSH and CDR2 LQKENI. Trimming left V 6 bases short and J 7 bases short, with 7 bases between. The CDR3 totals 12 residues. This clonotype was sampled from a human donor with non-small cell lung cancer that progressed on radiotherapy plus ipilimumab. Some clones in this sample may be carry-over from other donors' samples. The chain couples TRBV18 to TRBJ1-6; D unresolved. This material consisted of peripheral blood, taken from a patient treated with radiotherapy plus ipilimumab. CDR3 coding DNA: TGTGCCAGCTCGTCGAACAATTCACCCCTCCACTTT. Translating gives CASSSNNSPLHF.